The 18 T cell receptor beta chains presented below share a single source sample, sequenced in a study of identifying expanded T cells in peripheral blood. Produced via immunoSEQ multiplex PCR; TCRdb's table is partial and in-frame only. The table has approximately 100,000 clones, about 83% seen once. The specimen was blood. These receptor sequences come from a person aged 18-69 years in good health.

This rearrangement joins TRBV2 to TRBJ1-2; D is ambiguous. The V end lost 10 bases, the J end lost 4 bases, and 22 bases lay between the germline ends. The length of the CDR3 is 15 residues. Germline assignment: CDR1 SNHLY and CDR2 FYNNEI. The CDR3 DNA reads TGTGCCACCTCATTAGTGGTCGCTAACCCCTATGGCTACACCTTC. Translating gives CATSLVVANPYGYTF.

The count of this clone is one. The J gene is TRBJ1-2, the V gene TRBV6-1, with D unresolved. Germline V gene lookup returns CDR1 MNHNS and CDR2 SASEGT. The ends were cut back, 6 bases at V and 4 bases at J, with 15 bases in the middle. The CDR3 covers 14 residues. The CDR3 sequence: CASSPPATSYGYTF. The DNA of the CDR3 is TGTGCCAGCAGCCCCCCGGCGACATCCTATGGCTACACCTTC.

V and J are TRBV28 and TRBJ1-2, with a possible D match to TRBD1 (6 bases). Looked up from germline, CDR1 is MDHEN and CDR2 is SYDVKM. This CDR3 is 13 amino acids long. Trimming stripped 2 bases from V and 6 bases from J, with 10 bases between. The CDR3 region is CASSLAGVDGYTF. For the CDR3, the DNA is TGTGCCAGCAGTTTAGCAGGGGTAGATGGCTACACCTTC.

This chain uses TRBV7-2 with TRBJ1-4; TRBD1 might be the D (5 bases). Germline-derived CDR1 and CDR2 are SGHTA and FQGNSA. V was trimmed by 4 bases and J by 7 bases, leaving 16 bases between them. This CDR3 comprises 15 residues. The CDR3 region has the DNA TGTGCCAGCAGCTACCTGGGCCAGGGAGGTGAAAAACTGTTTTTT. Translating it yields CASSYLGQGGEKLFF.

This clone was observed a single time. The CDR3 DNA follows: TGTGCCAGCTCACCAAGGACAGGGATGAACACTGAAGCTTTCTTT. This codes for CASSPRTGMNTEAFF. The rearrangement links TRBV18 to TRBJ1-1; 8 bases align to TRBD1. The germline V gene has CDR1 KGHSH and CDR2 LQKENI. J lost 0 bases, V lost 2 bases, and 2 bases had no gene match. The CDR3 loop spans 15 amino acids.

V gene TRBV9 combines with J gene TRBJ2-5; 9 bases are a match to TRBD2. CDR1 SGDLS and CDR2 YYNGEE come from the germline V gene. J lost 5 bases, V lost 5 bases, and 4 bases had no gene match. The CDR3 is 13 residues long. The CDR3 DNA reads TGTGCCAGCAGTAGCGGGGGAGGGGAGACCCAGTACTTC. This codes for CASSSGGGETQYF. Full variable domain (rest looked up from reference TRBV9 and TRBJ2-5): DSGVTQTPKHLITATGQRVTLRCSPRSGDLSVYWYQQSLDQGLQFLIQYYNGEERAKGNILERFSAQQFPDLHSELNLSSLELGDSALYFCASSSGGGETQYFGPGTRLLVL.

The sample holds a few counts of this clone. The chain employs TRBV7-9 and TRBJ1-5, with D unclear. Per germline, CDR1 SEHNR and CDR2 FQNEAQ (reference sequence). Trimming took 2 bases from V and 2 from J, leaving 7 bases between them. This CDR3 spans 14 amino acids. CDR3 nucleotides: TGTGCCAGCAGCTTAACCAATGGCAATCAGCCCCAGCATTTT. Translated: CASSLTNGNQPQHF.

This clone has just a few counts. V is TRBV6-5 and J is TRBJ1-5; 9 nucleotides align to TRBD1. J gave up 6 bases and V 5 bases, and 2 bases lay outside the gene matches. This CDR3 is built from 13 residues. Germline values: CDR1 MNHEY, CDR2 SVGAGI. CDR3 nucleotide sequence: TGTGCCAGCAGTCCGGACAGGGGTCAGCCCCAGCATTTT. Amino acids: CASSPDRGQPQHF.

The genes are TRBV2 and TRBJ2-1; 8 nucleotides agree with TRBD1. Trimming at V came to 1 base and at J to 0 bases, leaving 5 bases not matched to a gene. Germline V gene lookup returns CDR1 SNHLY and CDR2 FYNNEI. The CDR3 has 17 residues. DNA of the CDR3: TGTGCCAGCAGTGAAGGGTACAGGGGGAGCTCCTACAATGAGCAGTTCTTC. It is translated as CASSEGYRGSSYNEQFF.

This rearrangement joins TRBV7-2 to TRBJ2-3; D not resolved. This CDR3 region has 14 residues. Between the trimmed V and J ends, which lost 3 bases and 4 bases, there was a span of 11 bases. Germline V gene data show CDR1 as SGHTA and CDR2 as FQGNSA. The CDR3 region is CASSLSPWPDTQYF. The CDR3 DNA follows: TGTGCCAGCAGCTTGTCCCCGTGGCCAGATACGCAGTATTTT.

The J gene is TRBJ2-3, the V gene TRBV4-3; the match to TRBD1 covers 11 bases. This CDR3 is 16 amino acids long. Unmatched junction bases numbered 3, after V lost 1 base and J lost 3 bases. CDR1 and CDR2 (germline): LGHNA, YSLEER. The CDR3 spells CASSQVRDRGTDTQYF. CDR3 nucleotides: TGCGCCAGCAGCCAAGTCAGGGACAGGGGGACAGATACGCAGTATTTT.

The CDR3 DNA is TGCGCCAGCAGCCAGTCCCCGGGACCGAGCTATGGCTACACCTTC. As protein: CASSQSPGPSYGYTF. The genes are TRBV4-3 and TRBJ1-2; D may be TRBD1 (5 bases). The CDR3 sequence is 15 residues long. The V gene lost 3 bases and the J gene lost 4 bases, with 15 bases spanning the gap. Germline V gene lookup returns CDR1 LGHNA and CDR2 YSLEER.

This clone was seen just once. The chain carries TRBV7-8 and TRBJ1-1, with 12 positions matching TRBD1. In germline, CDR1 is SGHVS, CDR2 FQNEAQ. CDR3 length: 16 residues. Unmatched junction bases numbered 11, after V lost 6 bases and J lost 6 bases. The chain's CDR3 is CASSLGPGQGAAEAFF. In nucleotides, the CDR3 is TGTGCCAGCAGTCTGGGGCCGGGACAGGGGGCAGCTGAAGCTTTCTTT.

This clone was counted once. V gene TRBV4-2 combines with J gene TRBJ2-4, with 11 bases fitting TRBD2. CDR1 and CDR2 (germline): LGHNA, YNFKEQ. The V and J ends lost 0 bases and 0 bases, in that order; junction bases with no gene match: 7. CDR3 length: 19 residues. CDR3 amino acids: CASSQDGLAGGIAKNIQYF. CDR3 nucleotides: TGTGCCAGCAGCCAAGATGGGCTAGCGGGGGGAATAGCCAAAAACATTCAGTACTTC.

The rearrangement links TRBV4-1 to TRBJ1-1; 8 bases map to TRBD1. Germline trimming cut 1 base from V and 4 bases from J; bases unmatched to any gene: 2. Germline CDR1 is MGHRA and CDR2 is YSYEKL. The CDR3 totals 14 residues. Here the CDR3 reads CASSQGDRLTEAFF. The CDR3 DNA follows: TGCGCCAGCAGCCAAGGGGACAGGCTCACTGAAGCTTTCTTT.

This clone was observed a few times. The chain recombines TRBV11-3 with TRBJ1-6; D call uncertain. Trimming left V 1 base short and J 10 bases short, with 5 bases between. The V gene's germline CDR1 is SGHNT and CDR2 YENEEA. This CDR3 is built from 12 residues. CDR3: CASSLGSSPLHF. CDR3 bases: TGTGCCAGCAGCTTAGGTAGCTCACCCCTCCACTTT.

The CDR3 loop is CASGLVGGMGGYTF. CDR3 DNA sequence: TGTGCTAGTGGTTTGGTAGGAGGGATGGGTGGCTACACCTTC. The chain is built from TRBV12-5 and TRBJ1-2, with D uncertain. Trimming pared 0 bases from V and 7 bases from J, leaving 12 bases between. In germline, CDR1 is LGHNT, CDR2 FRNRAP. This CDR3 has 14 amino acids.

The J gene is TRBJ2-1, the V gene TRBV5-8; 9 nucleotides line up with TRBD2. CDR3 length: 18 amino acids. Looked up from germline, CDR1 is SGHTS and CDR2 is YDEGEE. Trimming took 5 bases from V and 0 from J; bases not matched to a gene: 12. The CDR3 DNA reads TGTGCCAGCAGAAAAGACTTCTTAGCGGGGGACTCCTACAATGAGCAGTTCTTC. Translating it yields CASRKDFLAGDSYNEQFF.